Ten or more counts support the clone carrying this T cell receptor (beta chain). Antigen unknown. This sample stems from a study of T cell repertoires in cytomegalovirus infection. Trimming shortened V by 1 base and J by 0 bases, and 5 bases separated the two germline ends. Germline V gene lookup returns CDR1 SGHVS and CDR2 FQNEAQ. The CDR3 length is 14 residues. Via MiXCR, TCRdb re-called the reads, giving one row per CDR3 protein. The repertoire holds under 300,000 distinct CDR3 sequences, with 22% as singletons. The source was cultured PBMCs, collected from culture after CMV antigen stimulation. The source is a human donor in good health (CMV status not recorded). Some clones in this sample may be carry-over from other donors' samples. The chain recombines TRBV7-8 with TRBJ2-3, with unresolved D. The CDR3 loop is CASSLDKSTDTQYF. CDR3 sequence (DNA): TGTGCCAGCAGCTTAGACAAAAGCACAGATACGCAGTATTTT.